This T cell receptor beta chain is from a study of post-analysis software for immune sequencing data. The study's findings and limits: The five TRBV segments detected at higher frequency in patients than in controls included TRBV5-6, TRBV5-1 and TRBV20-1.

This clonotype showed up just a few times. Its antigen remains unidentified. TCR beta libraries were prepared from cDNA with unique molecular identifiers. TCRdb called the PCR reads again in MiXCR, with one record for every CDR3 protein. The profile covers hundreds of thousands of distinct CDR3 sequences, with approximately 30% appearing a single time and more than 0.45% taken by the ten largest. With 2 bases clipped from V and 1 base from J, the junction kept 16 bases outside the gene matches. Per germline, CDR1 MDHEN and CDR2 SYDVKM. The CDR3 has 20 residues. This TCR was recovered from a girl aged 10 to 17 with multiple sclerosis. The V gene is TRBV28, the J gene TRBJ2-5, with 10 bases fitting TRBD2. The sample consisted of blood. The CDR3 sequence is CASSLVLRTSGEPVQETQYF. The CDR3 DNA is TGTGCCAGCAGTTTAGTCCTTCGGACTAGCGGAGAGCCCGTCCAAGAGACCCAGTACTTC.